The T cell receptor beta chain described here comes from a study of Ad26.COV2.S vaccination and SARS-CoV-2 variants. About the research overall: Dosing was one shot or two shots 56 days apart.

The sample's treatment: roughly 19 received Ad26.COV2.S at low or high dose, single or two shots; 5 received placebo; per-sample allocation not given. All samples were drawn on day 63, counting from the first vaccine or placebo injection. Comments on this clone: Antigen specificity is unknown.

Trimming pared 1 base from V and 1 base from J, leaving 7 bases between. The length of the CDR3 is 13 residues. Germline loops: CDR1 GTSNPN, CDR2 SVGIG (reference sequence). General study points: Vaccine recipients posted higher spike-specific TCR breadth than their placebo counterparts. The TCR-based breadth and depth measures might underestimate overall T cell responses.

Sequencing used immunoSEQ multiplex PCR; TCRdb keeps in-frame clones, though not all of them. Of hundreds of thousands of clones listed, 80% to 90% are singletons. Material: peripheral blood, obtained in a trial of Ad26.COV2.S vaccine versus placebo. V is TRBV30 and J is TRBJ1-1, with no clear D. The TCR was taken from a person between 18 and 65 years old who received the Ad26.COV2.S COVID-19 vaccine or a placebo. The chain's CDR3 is CAWSGSTNTEAFF. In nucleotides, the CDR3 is TGTGCCTGGAGTGGTAGCACGAACACTGAAGCTTTCTTT. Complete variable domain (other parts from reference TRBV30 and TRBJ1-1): SQTIHQWPATLVQPVGSPLSLECTVEGTSNPNLYWYRQAAGRGLQLLFYSVGIGQISSEVPQNLSASRPQDRQFILSSKKLLLSDSGFYLCAWSGSTNTEAFFGQGTRLTVV.